One and the same sample provided the 15 T cell receptor beta chains below, sequenced in a study of blood T cells in healthy people across ages. Combining a sample-barcoded 5' primer with a J-beta primer mix, a second PCR ran for roughly 6 to 11 cycles. TCRdb fed the 5' RACE reads into MiXCR, producing one record per CDR3 protein. Of about 1.6 million distinct CDR3 sequences in the sample, about 31% were seen once. Sequenced input: blood. The receptors come from a woman aged 25 to 39 in good health.

This clonotype was observed a few times. The chain has TRBV10-3 and TRBJ1-2, with 8 bases fitting TRBD1. V was pared by 6 bases and J by 7 bases, with 7 bases of the junction left unmatched. Germline V gives CDR1 ENHRY, CDR2 SYGVKD. This CDR3 spans 13 amino acids. The CDR3: CAIRQGADTGYTF. CDR3 DNA sequence: TGTGCCATCAGGCAGGGGGCAGATACTGGCTACACCTTC.

The chain has TRBV20-1 and TRBJ2-1; 12 positions agree with TRBD2. V was pared by 1 base and J by 13 bases, with 11 bases of the junction left unmatched. There are 15 residues in the CDR3. Germline assignment: CDR1 DFQATT and CDR2 SNEGSKA (reference sequence). CDR3 sequence reads: CSARVGLAGWNGQFF. CDR3 nucleotide sequence: TGCAGTGCTAGAGTGGGACTAGCGGGTTGGAATGGTCAGTTCTTC.

V usage is TRBV20-1 and J usage is TRBJ2-1; 12 bases fit TRBD2. The germline gives CDR1 DFQATT, CDR2 SNEGSKA (reference sequence). The CDR3 is 15 amino acids. J gave up 8 bases and V 0 bases, and 5 bases lay outside the gene matches. The CDR3 DNA sequence: TGCAGTGCTAGAGAGACTAGCGGGAGTAACGATGAGCAGTTCTTC. As protein: CSARETSGSNDEQFF.

The V and J genes are TRBV11-1 and TRBJ2-6, with 7 bases that match TRBD1. CDR3 length equals 23 residues. The ends lost 5 bases at V and 1 base at J; junction bases unmatched: 26. Germline CDR1 SGHAT, CDR2 FQDESV (reference sequence). CDR3 protein: CASSTNRVAGTADQPSGANVLTF. Written as DNA, the CDR3 is TGTGCCAGCAGCACCAACCGGGTGGCCGGGACAGCCGATCAACCTTCTGGGGCCAACGTCCTGACTTTC.

The rearrangement uses TRBV7-9 and TRBJ1-1; D is unresolved. Trimming pared 3 bases from V and 7 bases from J, leaving 9 bases between. CDR1 and CDR2 (germline): SEHNR, FQNEAQ (reference sequence). There are 12 residues in the CDR3. CDR3 sequence reads: CASSFRQNEAFF. The CDR3 nucleotides are TGTGCCAGCAGCTTCAGGCAGAATGAAGCTTTCTTT.

This clonotype was seen many times. The rearrangement uses TRBV7-9 and TRBJ2-5; D is undetermined. Trimming cost V 2 bases and J 0 bases, with 4 bases left between them. This CDR3 spans 13 amino acids. Germline loops: CDR1 SEHNR, CDR2 FQNEAQ (reference sequence). CDR3 residues: CASSLTDQETQYF. CDR3 coding DNA: TGTGCCAGCAGCTTAACAGACCAAGAGACCCAGTACTTC.

The chain's CDR3 is CSASGAGLRDSPLHF. The CDR3 nucleotides read TGCAGTGCTAGTGGGGCAGGGCTGAGGGATTCACCCCTCCACTTT. This chain connects TRBV20-1 to TRBJ1-6; D possibly corresponds to TRBD1 (5 bases). Trimming took 3 bases from V and 8 from J, leaving 17 bases between them. This CDR3 region has 15 residues. The germline V gene encodes CDR1 DFQATT and CDR2 SNEGSKA (reference sequence).

J is TRBJ2-4 and V is TRBV11-2; D remains ambiguous. This CDR3 is built from 17 residues. Trimming took 2 bases from V and 0 from J, leaving 14 bases between them. Germline CDR1 SGHAT, CDR2 FQNNGV. CDR3 DNA sequence: TGTGCCAGCAGCTTAAGCAGGCAGACACTAGCCAAAAACATTCAGTACTTC. Translating gives CASSLSRQTLAKNIQYF.

The chain carries TRBV12-3 or TRBV12-4 and TRBJ1-1, with 7 bases lining up with TRBD1. The junction had 10 bases not matched to a gene; V was cut back by 4 bases and J by 11 bases. CDR3 size: 13 residues. Written as DNA, the CDR3 is TGTGCCAGCAGTTCACAGGGGTCGGTTGAGGCTTTCTTT. Protein: CASSSQGSVEAFF.

This clonotype was observed a few times. This chain joins TRBV7-9 and TRBJ2-3; maybe TRBD2 (5 bases). V was cut by 5 bases and J by 5 bases, with 8 bases left in between. The germline CDR1 and CDR2 sequences are SEHNR and FQNEAQ (reference sequence). This CDR3 is 12 amino acids long. CDR3: CASSKGGDTQYF. The CDR3 DNA reads as TGTGCCAGCAGCAAAGGAGGAGATACGCAGTATTTT.

The CDR3 sequence is CASSSISGTPYEQYF. The CDR3 region has the DNA TGTGCCAGCAGTTCCATCAGCGGGACCCCCTACGAGCAGTACTTC. J is TRBJ2-7 and V is TRBV28, with TRBD2 matching 7 bases. V lost 4 bases and J lost 2; bases outside the gene matches: 8. CDR3 size: 15 residues. Looked up from germline, CDR1 is MDHEN and CDR2 is SYDVKM.

The J gene is TRBJ2-5, the V gene TRBV7-6; possibly TRBD2 for D (6 bases). V lost 8 bases, J lost 1 base, and 8 bases lay in between. Germline V CDR1 and CDR2: SGHVS, FNYEAQ. This CDR3 contains 12 residues. CDR3 DNA sequence: TGTGCCAGCGGGAGGCCCCAAGAGACCCAGTACTTC. Protein product: CASGRPQETQYF.

This rearrangement joins TRBV11-2 to TRBJ2-3; 11 positions match TRBD2. The CDR3 is made up of 16 amino acids. J lost 1 base, V lost 4 bases, and 4 bases had no gene match. Germline-derived CDR1 and CDR2 are SGHAT and FQNNGV. CDR3 coding DNA: TGTGCCAGCAGCTACCTACTAGCGGGAGGCACAGATACGCAGTATTTT. Protein sequence: CASSYLLAGGTDTQYF.

The table lists this clonotype with a count of one. A single base separates this from a much larger clone, so it may be a read error. The chain is built from TRBV20-1 and TRBJ1-5; D is possibly TRBD1 (5 bases). CDR3 length: 17 amino acids. Trimming shortened V by 0 bases and J by 6 bases, and 21 bases separated the two germline ends. Germline V gene lookup returns CDR1 DFQATT and CDR2 SNEGSKA (reference sequence). The DNA of the CDR3 is TGCAGTGCTAGAGATTTTCAGGGTGCGCCGTCCCGTCAGCCCCAGCATTTT. It codes for CSARDFQGAPSRQPQHF.

The J gene is TRBJ2-3, the V gene TRBV5-1; D ambiguous. The germline V gene encodes CDR1 SGHRS and CDR2 YFSETQ. The CDR3 runs 13 residues. V dropped 10 bases and J dropped 6 bases, with 18 bases sitting between them. This CDR3 reads CAGILAPADTQYF. The CDR3 DNA reads TGCGCCGGCATCTTGGCTCCCGCGGATACGCAGTATTTT.